This T cell receptor (beta chain) was found in a study of neurological immune-mediated disorders. General study points: The greatest TCR clonal expansion occurred in HTLV-1-associated myelopathy and the least in multiple sclerosis, which fell below healthy controls.

The V and J ends lost 8 bases and 7 bases respectively, with 17 bases between them. The CDR3 runs 14 residues. The method for making cDNA was 5'RACE, and it used 10-nucleotide random UMIs. From the 5' RACE reads, TCRdb called clonotypes with MiXCR, one entry per CDR3 protein. The sample shows under 90,000 distinct CDR3 sequences, around 9.9% of them seen only once. This clonotype was seen ten or more times. Its antigen is currently unknown. The rearrangement links TRBV12-3 or TRBV12-4 to TRBJ1-4; D may be TRBD1 (5 bases). The sequence was obtained from a man in his fifties in good health. The sample comprised PBMCs. CDR3 protein: CASLGAEEGEKLFF. The DNA of the CDR3 is TGTGCCAGCCTAGGGGCAGAAGAAGGTGAAAAACTGTTTTTT.